The T cell receptor beta chain described here comes from a study of CD8+ T cells in alopecia areata. General observations from the study: In lesional scalp, particularly from alopecia totalis/universalis, clonality was higher than in normal scalp.

cDNA serving as the sequencing template came from extracted, reverse transcribed RNA. Profiled with immunoSEQ multiplex PCR; TCRdb holds only in-frame clones, not every one. The sample records 140,000 to 150,000 clones, roughly 58% being singletons. This CDR3 spans 12 amino acids. Per germline, CDR1 SQVTM and CDR2 ANQGSEA. V lost 1 base, J lost 5 bases, and 8 bases lay in between. On this clone: Its antigen is as yet unknown.

Sequencing was performed on CD8+ T cells sorted from blood. This clonotype originated in a human donor in good health. The chain uses TRBV29-1 and TRBJ1-2; no clear D gene. As DNA, the CDR3 is TGCAGCGTTGAAGTGTTTCGGTATGGCTACACCTTC. Its translation is CSVEVFRYGYTF.